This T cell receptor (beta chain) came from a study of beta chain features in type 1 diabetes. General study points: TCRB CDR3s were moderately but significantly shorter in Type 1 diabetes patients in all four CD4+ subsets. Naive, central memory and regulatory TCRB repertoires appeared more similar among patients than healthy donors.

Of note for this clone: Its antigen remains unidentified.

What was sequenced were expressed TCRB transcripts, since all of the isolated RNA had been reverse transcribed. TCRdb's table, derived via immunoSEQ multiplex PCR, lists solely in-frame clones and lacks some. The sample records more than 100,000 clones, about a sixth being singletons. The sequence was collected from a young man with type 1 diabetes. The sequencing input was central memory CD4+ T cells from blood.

Written as DNA, the CDR3 is TGTGCCAGCAGTTACCCCCAGGCAAATACGCAGTATTTT. It is translated as CASSYPQANTQYF. This sequence joins TRBV27 and TRBJ2-3; D not resolved. The CDR3 totals 13 residues. V shed 4 bases and J shed 7 bases, with 12 bases lying between them. The germline CDR1 and CDR2 sequences are MNHEY and SMNVEV (reference sequence).